One and the same sample provided the 28 T cell receptor beta chains below, sequenced in a study of shared clonotypes between healthy human individuals. Sequencing used immunoSEQ multiplex PCR; TCRdb keeps in-frame clones, though not all of them. The sample has around 430,000 clones, around 79% seen once; the top ten hold less than 15%. The sample was PBMCs. These receptors all stem from a woman in her 40s in good health. Some clones in this sample may be carry-over from other donors' samples.

This clone was found once. The chain carries TRBV5-1 and TRBJ2-5; D may match TRBD1 or TRBD2 (5 bases each). Trimming stripped 2 bases from V and 3 bases from J, with 11 bases between. Germline-derived CDR1 and CDR2 are SGHRS and YFSETQ. CDR3 length: 14 residues. In DNA form, the CDR3 reads TGCGCCAGCAGCTTCCGGGGCGTAGAAGAGACCCAGTACTTC. Its translation: CASSFRGVEETQYF.

This chain connects TRBV11-2 to TRBJ2-7; TRBD1 matches 8 bases. Looked up from germline, CDR1 is SGHAT and CDR2 is FQNNGV. The CDR3 runs to 14 residues. V dropped 4 bases and J dropped 6; count of bases not matched to a gene: 8. The CDR3 spells CASSSPQGAGEQYF. Written as DNA, the CDR3 is TGTGCCAGCAGCTCCCCCCAGGGGGCCGGCGAGCAGTACTTC.

The chain links TRBV5-1 to TRBJ2-7, with TRBD2 identical over 7 bases. The V and J ends lost 4 bases and 0 bases, in that order; junction bases with no gene match: 13. CDR3 length equals 17 residues. Germline assignment: CDR1 SGHRS and CDR2 YFSETQ. In nucleotides, the CDR3 is TGCGCCAGCAGCCCAACCTTCGCCGGGGGGAGCTCCTACGAGCAGTACTTC. This codes for CASSPTFAGGSSYEQYF.

This clone showed up just once. Germline is not matched at one junction end, which may reflect a read error. CDR3 bases: TGTGCTAGCAGCTTAGCGGCGGCGGACGGTGAGCAGTTCTTC. This encodes CASSLAAADGEQFF. The gene calls are TRBV7-7 and TRBJ2-1; tentatively, D is TRBD2 (6 bases). CDR3 length: 14 amino acids. Germline loops: CDR1 SSHAT, CDR2 FNYEAQ (reference sequence). Drawing the rest from reference TRBV7-7 and TRBJ2-1, the complete variable domain is GAGVSQSPRYKVTKRGQDVTLRCDPISSHATLYWYQQALGQGPEFLTYFNYEAQPDKSGLPSDRFSAERPEGSISTLTIQRTEQRDSAMYRCASSLAAADGEQFFGPGTRLTVL.

This clone was recorded a few times. The chain links TRBV5-1 to TRBJ2-7, with TRBD2 matching 7 bases. The germline CDR1 and CDR2 sequences are SGHRS and YFSETQ. CDR3 length: 15 amino acids. The junction had 4 bases not matched to a gene; V was cut back by 0 bases and J by 1 base. CDR3 nucleotides: TGCGCCAGCAGCTTGGGGGCTAGCGGTTCCTACGAGCAGTACTTC. It translates to CASSLGASGSYEQYF. Complete variable domain (other parts from reference TRBV5-1 and TRBJ2-7): KAGVTQTPRYLIKTRGQQVTLSCSPISGHRSVSWYQQTPGQGLQFLFEYFSETQRNKGNFPGRFSGRQFSNSRSEMNVSTLELGDSALYLCASSLGASGSYEQYFGPGTRLTVT.

J is TRBJ2-7 and V is TRBV28; 11 bases line up with TRBD2. CDR1 is MDHEN, CDR2 SYDVKM, per germline. Trimming removed 5 bases from V and 4 bases from J; junction bases left unmatched: 7. This CDR3 is 15 amino acids long. CDR3 sequence (DNA): TGTGCCAGCAGTCCGCGGGGACTAGCGGTATACGAGCAGTACTTC. As protein: CASSPRGLAVYEQYF.

The rearrangement uses TRBV10-3 and TRBJ2-3; 7 bases line up with TRBD2. The CDR3 extends over 17 amino acids. Looked up from germline, CDR1 is ENHRY and CDR2 is SYGVKD. V lost 7 bases to trimming and J lost 0 bases; unmatched junction nucleotides: 13. As DNA, the CDR3 is TGTGCCATCAAATCAAAATCGGAAGCGGGAAGCACAGATACGCAGTATTTT. Protein: CAIKSKSEAGSTDTQYF.

The chain recombines TRBV2 with TRBJ1-5; 7 bases line up with TRBD1. CDR1 and CDR2 (germline): SNHLY, FYNNEI. Trimming removed 3 bases from V and 7 bases from J; junction bases left unmatched: 9. The CDR3 is 15 amino acids. CDR3 amino acids: CASSDRTGSSQPQHF. Here the CDR3 DNA reads TGTGCCAGCAGTGACCGGACAGGATCGAGCCAGCCCCAGCATTTT.

This chain uses TRBV5-1 with TRBJ2-3, with D perhaps TRBD1 (6 bases). V was pared by 0 bases and J by 10 bases, with 9 bases between. Germline V gives CDR1 SGHRS, CDR2 YFSETQ. The CDR3 has 12 residues. CDR3 sequence: CASSLEGTPQYF. CDR3 coding DNA: TGCGCCAGCAGCTTGGAGGGGACACCGCAGTATTTT. The full variable domain, in which reference TRBV5-1 and TRBJ2-3 provide the parts outside the CDR3, is KAGVTQTPRYLIKTRGQQVTLSCSPISGHRSVSWYQQTPGQGLQFLFEYFSETQRNKGNFPGRFSGRQFSNSRSEMNVSTLELGDSALYLCASSLEGTPQYFGPGTRLTVL.

The chain links TRBV18 to TRBJ1-2; the D gene is possibly TRBD1 (5 bases). This CDR3 has 15 residues. V was cut by 4 bases and J by 5 bases, with 17 bases left in between. CDR1 KGHSH and CDR2 LQKENI come from the germline V gene. CDR3 sequence reads: CASSQSVETVYGYTF. The CDR3 coding sequence is TGTGCCAGCTCACAGTCCGTCGAGACAGTGTATGGCTACACCTTC.

The chain employs TRBV6-5 and TRBJ1-2; D remains unclear. The CDR3 extends over 12 amino acids. Germline CDR1 is MNHEY and CDR2 is SVGAGI. V was cut by 2 bases and J by 4 bases, with 5 bases left in between. CDR3 sequence (DNA): TGTGCCAGCAGTTACGACCGCTATGGCTACACCTTC. Its protein product is CASSYDRYGYTF.

The chain employs TRBV6-6 and TRBJ2-2; 7 nucleotides line up with TRBD2. The CDR3 consists of 16 residues. The germline CDR1 and CDR2 sequences are MNHNY and SVGAGI (reference sequence). The V segment lost 6 bases and the J segment 2 bases; nucleotides outside the gene matches: 9. The CDR3 nucleotides read TGTGCCAGCAGAACCCGGGACTACTTAAACACCGGGGAGCTGTTTTTT. It codes for CASRTRDYLNTGELFF.

The chain is built from TRBV27 and TRBJ1-1, with 8 bases lining up with TRBD1. Germline V gene data show CDR1 as MNHEY and CDR2 as SMNVEV (reference sequence). Germline trimming cut 6 bases from V and 1 base from J; bases unmatched to any gene: 4. The CDR3 sequence is 14 residues long. The CDR3 DNA sequence: TGTGCCAGCAGGAGGACAGGGACGAACACTGAAGCTTTCTTT. It yields the protein CASRRTGTNTEAFF.

The V call is TRBV9, the J call TRBJ1-3; TRBD1 matches 8 bases. This CDR3 has 16 residues. The V and J ends lost 0 bases and 2 bases, in that order; junction bases with no gene match: 4. Germline V lookup: CDR1 SGDLS, CDR2 YYNGEE. This chain's CDR3 is CASSVGQGAAGNTIYF. As DNA, the CDR3 is TGTGCCAGCAGCGTAGGTCAGGGGGCGGCTGGAAACACCATATATTTT.

This clone was recorded a few times. The chain couples TRBV4-2 to TRBJ2-5, with 10 bases matching TRBD2. V lost 4 bases and J lost 1; bases outside the gene matches: 3. The V gene's germline CDR1 is LGHNA and CDR2 YNFKEQ. The CDR3 runs to 15 residues. The CDR3 region has the DNA TGTGCCAGCAGCCCGCAGCGGGAGGGCCAAGAGACCCAGTACTTC. It yields the protein CASSPQREGQETQYF.

The rearrangement joins TRBV4-1 to TRBJ2-5, with unresolved D. V lost 0 bases and J lost 3, with 5 bases in between. CDR3 length equals 13 residues. CDR1 is MGHRA and CDR2 is YSYEKL in the germline V gene. This chain's CDR3 is CASSQDREETQYF. CDR3 DNA sequence: TGCGCCAGCAGCCAAGACAGAGAAGAGACCCAGTACTTC.

The J gene is TRBJ2-1, the V gene TRBV20-1; D is uncertain. This CDR3 has 10 amino acids. Germline assignment: CDR1 DFQATT and CDR2 SNEGSKA (reference sequence). Trimming left V 5 bases short and J 10 bases short, with 9 bases between. CDR3 coding DNA: TGCAGTGCTCCCTCCCGGGAGCAGTTCTTC. This gives the protein CSAPSREQFF.

The V and J genes are TRBV21-1 and TRBJ2-3. TRBV21-1 is noted as a pseudogene. The CDR3 covers 16 residues. CDR3 protein: CASSKGTPRRTDTQYF. The CDR3 nucleotides are TGTGCCAGCAGCAAAGGTACCCCTCGGCGCACAGATACGCAGTATTTT.

The chain employs TRBV27 and TRBJ1-1; D unclear. Germline V lookup: CDR1 MNHEY, CDR2 SMNVEV (reference sequence). The germline V and J ends were trimmed by 3 bases and 1 base, with 6 bases remaining between them. CDR3 length: 13 residues. CDR3: CASSFQRNTEAFF. CDR3 coding DNA: TGTGCCAGCAGTTTTCAGAGGAACACTGAAGCTTTCTTT.

The V and J genes are TRBV18 and TRBJ2-7; 11 bases match TRBD1. The junction had 8 bases not matched to a gene; V was cut back by 4 bases and J by 3 bases. Germline lookup yields CDR1 KGHSH and CDR2 LQKENI. CDR3 length: 16 amino acids. CDR3 sequence (DNA): TGTGCCAGCTCACAAGCCGGGGACAGGGGGGTCTACGAGCAGTACTTC. Translated, it gives CASSQAGDRGVYEQYF.

The chain employs TRBV5-1 and TRBJ2-1; 9 nucleotides line up with TRBD2. Germline V lookup: CDR1 SGHRS, CDR2 YFSETQ. With V trimmed by 0 bases and J by 4 bases, 8 bases remained unmatched. The CDR3 is 17 amino acids. The CDR3 nucleotides are TGCGCCAGCAGCTTGGGCGGGTTAGCGGGAGTTTACAATGAGCAGTTCTTC. It encodes CASSLGGLAGVYNEQFF.

The J gene is TRBJ2-3, the V gene TRBV11-2; D gene uncertain. The CDR3 sequence is 14 residues long. Trimming took off 2 bases at V and 0 bases at J, with 6 bases between the two ends. Germline V gene data show CDR1 as SGHAT and CDR2 as FQNNGV. This CDR3 is CASSLLSSTDTQYF. Here the CDR3 DNA reads TGTGCCAGCAGCTTACTTAGCAGCACAGATACGCAGTATTTT.

The V call is TRBV7-2, the J call TRBJ2-7; 7 nucleotides agree with TRBD2. Germline-derived CDR1 and CDR2 are SGHTA and FQGNSA. V dropped 1 base and J dropped 6; count of bases not matched to a gene: 3. This CDR3 spans 13 amino acids. CDR3 sequence reads: CASSLGTRREQYF. The DNA for the CDR3 is TGTGCCAGCAGCTTAGGGACTAGGCGCGAGCAGTACTTC.

This clone was seen only a few times. A read error may explain this, as a much larger clone is one base away. The sample contains more than one DNA sequence encoding this CDR3. V gene TRBV25-1 combines with J gene TRBJ1-1; D not resolved. Germline values: CDR1 MGHDK, CDR2 SYGVNS. The CDR3 spans 11 residues. V was trimmed by 6 bases and J by 1 base, leaving 3 bases between them. CDR3 sequence: CASSENTEAFF. Here the CDR3 DNA reads TGTGCCAGCAGCGAGAACACTGAAGCTTTCTTT.

This clone was picked up a small number of times. This sequence joins TRBV6-1 and TRBJ1-2; 7 positions match TRBD1. The V gene end was trimmed by 2 bases and the J gene end by 6 bases; junction bases not matched to a gene: 9. The CDR3 is made up of 15 amino acids. Germline CDR1 is MNHNS and CDR2 is SASEGT. CDR3: CASSEIAGTADGYTF. DNA of the CDR3: TGTGCCAGCAGTGAAATAGCCGGGACAGCCGATGGCTACACCTTC.

The chain has TRBV6-6 and TRBJ1-2; weak D call: TRBD1 (5 bases). The germline V gene has CDR1 MNHNY and CDR2 SVGAGI (reference sequence). There are 13 residues in the CDR3. Trimming cost V 4 bases and J 8 bases, with 14 bases left between them. CDR3 protein: CASSLPGLRGYTF. CDR3 nucleotide sequence: TGTGCCAGCAGTTTACCAGGGTTGCGAGGCTACACCTTC.

As to this clone: The same CDR3 can be traced to other DNA sequences in this sample. This chain links TRBV15 with TRBJ1-1; possible D gene TRBD1, 5 bases. Trimming removed 0 bases from V and 8 bases from J, with 10 bases in between. This CDR3 spans 13 amino acids. Per the germline V gene, CDR1 is LNHNV and CDR2 is YYDKDF (reference sequence). Here the CDR3 reads CATSRDRGSEAFF. CDR3 in DNA: TGTGCCACCAGCAGAGATAGGGGCTCCGAAGCTTTCTTT.

The chain uses TRBV5-1 and TRBJ2-1; 11 nucleotides align to TRBD2. This CDR3 comprises 15 residues. In germline, CDR1 is SGHRS, CDR2 YFSETQ. V lost 7 bases to trimming and J lost 1 base; unmatched junction nucleotides: 4. CDR3 in DNA: TGCGCCAGCCACTGGACTAGCGGGTCCTACAATGAGCAGTTCTTC. The encoded protein is CASHWTSGSYNEQFF.